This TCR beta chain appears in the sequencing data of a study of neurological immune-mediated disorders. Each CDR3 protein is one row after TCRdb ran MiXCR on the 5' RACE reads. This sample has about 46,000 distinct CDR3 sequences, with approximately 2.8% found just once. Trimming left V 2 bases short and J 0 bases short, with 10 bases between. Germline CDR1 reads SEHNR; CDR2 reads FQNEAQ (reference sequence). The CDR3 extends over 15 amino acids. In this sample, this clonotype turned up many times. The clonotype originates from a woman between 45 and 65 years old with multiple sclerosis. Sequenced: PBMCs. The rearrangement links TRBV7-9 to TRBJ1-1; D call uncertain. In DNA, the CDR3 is TGTGCCAGCAGCTTAAAGGCAGAATTGAACACTGAAGCTTTCTTT. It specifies CASSLKAELNTEAFF. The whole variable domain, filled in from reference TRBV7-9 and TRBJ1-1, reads DTGVSQNPRHKITKRGQNVTFRCDPISEHNRLYWYRQTLGQGPEFLTYFQNEAQLEKSRLLSDRFSAERPKGSFSTLEIQRTEQGDSAMYLCASSLKAELNTEAFFGQGTRLTVV.